The 31 T cell receptor beta chains in this list originate from one sample, sequenced in a study of OX40 agonist ivuxolimab in advanced cancers. TCRdb keeps only in-frame clones here, not all; method: immunoSEQ multiplex PCR. The profile covers some 76,000 clones, with over 90% appearing a single time and about 6.4% taken by the ten largest. Sequencing was performed on CD4+ or CD8+ T cells sorted from blood, taken in a trial of the OX40 agonist ivuxolimab. The receptors were sampled from an adult with an advanced solid tumor such as melanoma, head and neck, liver or kidney cancer.

The chain employs TRBV27 and TRBJ2-1; D is unresolved. Germline V gene data show CDR1 as MNHEY and CDR2 as SMNVEV (reference sequence). The CDR3 is made up of 13 amino acids. V shed 2 bases and J shed 15 bases, with 17 bases lying between them. CDR3 in amino acids: CASSLGVQSNWFF. Written as DNA, the CDR3 is TGTGCCAGCAGTTTAGGCGTACAGTCAAACTGGTTCTTC.

The chain uses TRBV7-9 and TRBJ1-2; 9 positions agree with TRBD1. Trimming at V came to 3 bases and at J to 3 bases, leaving 11 bases not matched to a gene. Germline V gene data show CDR1 as SEHNR and CDR2 as FQNEAQ (reference sequence). This CDR3 region has 17 residues. The DNA of the CDR3 is TGTGCCAGCAGCTTCTTTAGTGGGACAGGGCCCCACTATGGCTACACCTTC. Protein: CASSFFSGTGPHYGYTF.

This clone has a single count. CDR3 sequence reads: CASTSRTGLEKLFF. Here the CDR3 DNA reads TGTGCCAGCACGTCCAGGACAGGCCTAGAAAAACTGTTTTTT. The V gene is TRBV5-6, the J gene TRBJ1-4, with TRBD1 identical over 7 bases. Trimming at V came to 6 bases and at J to 8 bases, leaving 10 bases not matched to a gene. This CDR3 comprises 14 residues. Germline loops: CDR1 SGHDT, CDR2 YYEEEE.

CDR3 in amino acids: CASSGGLRSGRVTEQFF. As DNA, the CDR3 is TGCGCCAGCAGTGGGGGATTGAGGAGCGGGAGAGTTACTGAGCAGTTCTTC. This chain links TRBV10-2 with TRBJ2-1; 8 positions agree with TRBD2. CDR1 is WSHSY, CDR2 SAAADI, per germline. CDR3 length: 17 amino acids. Germline trimming cut 4 bases from V and 9 bases from J; bases unmatched to any gene: 17.

The V and J genes are TRBV21-1 and TRBJ1-5; the listed D gene, TRBD1, was not tested against the DNA. TRBV21-1 constitutes a pseudogene. CDR3 size: 13 residues. CDR3 in DNA: TGTGCCAGCGGACAGGGGGTAGGTCAGCCCCAGCATTTT. Translation: CASGQGVGQPQHF.

Here the CDR3 DNA reads TGTGCCAGCAGCTTACGGTGGGGCTTGGGCTACGAGCAGTACTTC. The encoded protein is CASSLRWGLGYEQYF. The chain joins TRBV11-3 to TRBJ2-7; possible D gene TRBD1, 5 bases. Germline V gene data show CDR1 as SGHNT and CDR2 as YENEEA. There are 15 residues in the CDR3. V was trimmed by 2 bases and J by 3 bases, leaving 14 bases between them.

V and J are TRBV5-4 and TRBJ1-5; the D is unclear. The CDR3 extends over 13 amino acids. Per germline, CDR1 SGHNT and CDR2 YYREEE (reference sequence). The V gene lost 4 bases and the J gene lost 5 bases, with 10 bases spanning the gap. Written as DNA, the CDR3 is TGTGCCAGCAGCCGAAACAACGATCAGCCCCAGCATTTT. Amino acids: CASSRNNDQPQHF.

The chain joins TRBV2 to TRBJ1-4, with D perhaps TRBD1 (5 bases). Germline lookup yields CDR1 SNHLY and CDR2 FYNNEI. V lost 7 bases and J 4 bases, leaving 19 bases between the germline ends. This CDR3 is built from 16 residues. CDR3 bases: TGTGCCAGCACGGCGGGACCAACGACCTTTAATGAAAAACTGTTTTTT. It translates to CASTAGPTTFNEKLFF.

V is TRBV29-1 and J is TRBJ2-2; a weak D match, TRBD2 (6 bases). The CDR3 is made up of 11 amino acids. Trimming cost V 7 bases and J 6 bases, with 9 bases left between them. Germline V CDR1 and CDR2: SQVTM, ANQGSEA. The CDR3 DNA reads TGCAGCGGGCGGGGACCCGGGGAGCTGTTTTTT. Its protein is CSGRGPGELFF.

The gene calls are TRBV21-1 and TRBJ1-3; the table calls TRBD1, which could not be checked here. TRBV21-1 is listed as a pseudogene. This CDR3 contains 17 residues. The CDR3 nucleotides read TGTGCCAGCAGCAACCGGGAGGACAGGGGGCCTGGAAACACCATATATTTT. Amino acid sequence: CASSNREDRGPGNTIYF.

The chain has TRBV27 and TRBJ2-5; D not certain. Judging by the DNA end, TRBJ2-7 fits better; the J call may be wrong. The CDR3 consists of 15 residues. In germline, CDR1 is MNHEY, CDR2 SMNVEV (reference sequence). The CDR3 DNA sequence: TGTGCCAGCAGTTCGTCCCACGGTAGCTGGGACGAGCAGTACTTC. Protein product: CASSSSHGSWDEQYF.

The chain employs TRBV10-2 and TRBJ1-1, with 8 bases aligning to TRBD1. The V gene's germline CDR1 is WSHSY and CDR2 SAAADI. CDR3 length equals 14 residues. Trimming cost V 6 bases and J 4 bases; bases outside gene matches: 7. DNA for the CDR3: TGCGCCAGCAGCTCAACAGGGGGGTTCACTGAAGCTTTCTTT. The encoded protein is CASSSTGGFTEAFF.

The chain employs TRBV5-6 and TRBJ2-3; D unclear. The germline V and J ends were trimmed by 0 bases and 0 bases, with 8 bases remaining between them. The CDR3 runs to 15 residues. Germline CDR1 SGHDT, CDR2 YYEEEE. The CDR3, as DNA: TGTGCCAGCAGCTTGGCAGGCTGGAGCACAGATACGCAGTATTTT. This encodes CASSLAGWSTDTQYF.

This clone was seen a single time. V is TRBV10-1 and J is TRBJ2-1; no reliable D call. Trimming stripped 0 bases from V and 3 bases from J, with 12 bases between. The CDR3 runs to 16 residues. The germline CDR1 and CDR2 sequences are WNHNN and SYGVQD (reference sequence). Here the CDR3 reads CASSESRRAYYNEQFF. DNA for the CDR3: TGCGCCAGCAGTGAGTCGCGACGAGCGTACTACAATGAGCAGTTCTTC.

This chain links TRBV27 with TRBJ2-7; 8 bases line up with TRBD1. The CDR3 loop spans 13 amino acids. Trimming at V came to 3 bases and at J to 4 bases, leaving 2 bases not matched to a gene. The germline CDR1 and CDR2 sequences are MNHEY and SMNVEV (reference sequence). Here the CDR3 reads CASSFGTGYEQYF. The DNA for the CDR3 is TGTGCCAGCAGTTTCGGGACAGGATACGAGCAGTACTTC.

The gene calls are TRBV19 and TRBJ2-2; 9 bases fit TRBD1. Germline CDR1 and CDR2: LNHDA and SQIVND (reference sequence). This CDR3 has 14 residues. V shed 8 bases, J shed 5 bases, and the junction held 6 bases outside the gene matches. The CDR3 region has the DNA TGTGCCAGTGAACCGGGACAGGGAACCGGGGAGCTGTTTTTT. Its protein is CASEPGQGTGELFF.

The V and J genes are TRBV27 and TRBJ2-1; possibly TRBD1 for D (5 bases). Trimming cost V 5 bases and J 5 bases, with 13 bases left between them. CDR1 and CDR2 (germline): MNHEY, SMNVEV (reference sequence). This CDR3 comprises 14 residues. The CDR3 nucleotides read TGTGCCAGCAGTCTTCCGACAGTAAACAATGAGCAGTTCTTC. It encodes CASSLPTVNNEQFF.

The chain carries TRBV11-2 and TRBJ2-7, with D possibly being TRBD2 (5 bases). Germline V gene lookup returns CDR1 SGHAT and CDR2 FQNNGV. The CDR3 has 14 residues. The ends were cut back, 1 base at V and 3 bases at J, with 10 bases in the middle. The CDR3 protein is CASSLGGADYEQYF. In DNA, the CDR3 is TGTGCCAGCAGCTTAGGGGGAGCTGACTACGAGCAGTACTTC.

V gene TRBV2 combines with J gene TRBJ2-7; 10 positions agree with TRBD1. V lost 2 bases and J lost 2; bases outside the gene matches: 9. Germline CDR1 SNHLY, CDR2 FYNNEI. The CDR3 covers 17 residues. The CDR3 sequence: CASSESQLDRGPYEQYF. CDR3 in DNA: TGTGCCAGCAGTGAATCCCAGCTAGACAGGGGGCCCTACGAGCAGTACTTC.

V gene TRBV4-3 combines with J gene TRBJ2-7; tentative D call: TRBD2 (6 bases). CDR1 is LGHNA and CDR2 is YSLEER in the germline V gene. This CDR3 region has 16 residues. V was clipped by 0 bases and J by 0 bases, with 12 bases between them. The CDR3 region is CASSQDWTTYSYEQYF. The CDR3 DNA is TGCGCCAGCAGCCAAGATTGGACTACCTACTCCTACGAGCAGTACTTC.

The chain has TRBV7-6 and TRBJ1-2, with D tentatively TRBD1 (6 bases). Deletions cut 3 bases from V and 3 bases from J, with 14 bases between. The CDR3 runs to 15 residues. CDR1 and CDR2 from the germline V gene are SGHVS and FNYEAQ. In DNA form, the CDR3 reads TGTGCCAGCAGCTTTCTAACCAGGGGTGACTATGGCTACACCTTC. As protein: CASSFLTRGDYGYTF. Full variable domain (missing parts from reference TRBV7-6 and TRBJ1-2): GAGVSQSPRYKVTKRGQDVALRCDPISGHVSLYWYRQALGQGPEFLTYFNYEAQQDKSGLPNDRFSAERPEGSISTLTIQRTEQRDSAMYRCASSFLTRGDYGYTFGSGTRLTVV.

The chain carries TRBV29-1 and TRBJ2-7; D call uncertain. Germline-derived CDR1 and CDR2 are SQVTM and ANQGSEA. This CDR3 contains 13 residues. V dropped 0 bases and J dropped 1 base, with 7 bases sitting between them. CDR3 DNA sequence: TGCAGCGTTGAAGATAACTTATCCTACGAGCAGTACTTC. Its protein is CSVEDNLSYEQYF.

The rearrangement links TRBV7-9 to TRBJ2-1; 9 bases line up with TRBD1. After removal of 5 bases from V and 7 bases from J, the junction contained 9 bases not matched to a gene. Germline V gene lookup returns CDR1 SEHNR and CDR2 FQNEAQ (reference sequence). CDR3 length: 15 amino acids. In nucleotides, the CDR3 is TGTGCCAGCAGCACCAGCCGGGACAGGGTTAATGAGCAGTTCTTC. It is translated as CASSTSRDRVNEQFF.

The chain couples TRBV6-5 to TRBJ1-3, with D uncertain. Trimming left V 3 bases short and J 4 bases short, with 10 bases between. CDR3 length: 14 amino acids. The germline gives CDR1 MNHEY, CDR2 SVGAGI. CDR3 nucleotides: TGTGCCAGCAGTTATTCCGCGCTGGGAAACACCATATATTTT. Translated: CASSYSALGNTIYF.

This sequence joins TRBV27 and TRBJ2-1; D remains unclear. Germline CDR1 is MNHEY and CDR2 is SMNVEV (reference sequence). V lost 2 bases to trimming and J lost 0 bases, with 8 bases between them. The CDR3 runs to 15 residues. CDR3 residues: CASSLRAGSYNEQFF. As DNA, the CDR3 is TGTGCCAGCAGTTTACGGGCAGGCTCCTACAATGAGCAGTTCTTC.

The V gene is TRBV5-8, the J gene TRBJ2-3, with D unresolved. V gave up 7 bases and J gave up 2 bases, with 17 bases separating them. CDR1 and CDR2 (germline): SGHTS, YDEGEE. This CDR3 comprises 15 residues. CDR3 loop: CASSEATYLTDTQYF. The CDR3 DNA follows: TGTGCCAGCTCCGAGGCCACCTATCTCACAGATACGCAGTATTTT. The complete variable domain, with remaining parts taken from reference TRBV5-8 and TRBJ2-3, reads EAGVTQSPTHLIKTRGQQATLRCSPISGHTSVYWYQQALGLGLQFLLWYDEGEERNRGNFPPRFSGRQFPNYSSELNVNALELEDSALYLCASSEATYLTDTQYFGPGTRLTVL.

The CDR3 DNA is TGTGCCAGCAGCTTGTCGGGGGGCGTTAATGAAAAACTGTTTTTT. It is translated as CASSLSGGVNEKLFF. The chain recombines TRBV5-6 with TRBJ1-4; possible D gene TRBD1, 6 bases. Trimming left V 1 base short and J 4 bases short, with 11 bases between. CDR3 length: 15 amino acids. Germline V lookup: CDR1 SGHDT, CDR2 YYEEEE.

The table lists this clone with a count of one. The chain combines TRBV6-5 with TRBJ2-3; 7 bases map to TRBD1. The CDR3 is 16 amino acids. V shed 0 bases, J shed 3 bases, and the junction held 6 bases outside the gene matches. CDR1 and CDR2 from the germline V gene are MNHEY and SVGAGI. The CDR3 nucleotides are TGTGCCAGCAGTTACTCGAGGGGGACAGCAACAGATACGCAGTATTTT. Translated: CASSYSRGTATDTQYF.

The chain is built from TRBV10-3 and TRBJ2-1; no definite D call. Germline-derived CDR1 and CDR2 are ENHRY and SYGVKD. V shed 2 bases and J shed 5 bases, with 7 bases lying between them. The CDR3 is 13 amino acids. In nucleotides, the CDR3 is TGTGCCATCAGTGAGGGCCCCAACAATGAGCAGTTCTTC. Its protein is CAISEGPNNEQFF.

The chain couples TRBV9 to TRBJ2-6, with 7 bases identical to TRBD1. Germline V gene sequence: CDR1 SGDLS, CDR2 YYNGEE. After removal of 2 bases from V and 2 bases from J, the junction contained 1 base not matched to a gene. The CDR3 contains 15 residues. The CDR3 region is CASSVDRTGANVLTF. CDR3 nucleotide sequence: TGTGCCAGCAGCGTGGACAGGACTGGGGCCAACGTCCTGACTTTC.

J is TRBJ1-2 and V is TRBV5-1, with a weak D call TRBD1 (6 bases). CDR3 length: 13 residues. Trimming stripped 9 bases from V and 8 bases from J, with 20 bases between. Germline V gives CDR1 SGHRS, CDR2 YFSETQ. Here the CDR3 reads CATGDLPDRGYTF. As DNA, the CDR3 is TGCGCCACCGGGGATCTTCCTGACAGGGGCTACACCTTC.